This T cell receptor (beta chain) was sequenced during a study of blood T cell repertoires in COVID-19. Turning to the study itself: Acute-phase and convalescent COVID-19 samples originated in the United States, Italy and Spain.

Symptom resolution, clearance, or two negative PCRs marked the recovered donors of Cohort 3. The CDR3 extends over 12 amino acids. The J segment lost 12 bases and the V segment lost 0 bases, leaving 2 bases of the junction unmatched. From germline, CDR1 is MNHEY and CDR2 SVGEGT. Methods used by the authors: The assay estimated nucleated cells by amplifying reference gene primers. Assay used: immunoSEQ multiplex PCR; TCRdb lists only in-frame clones, some missing. The DNA was the basis for D and trimming; V, J and clone size are from that table. This table has 300,000 to 400,000 clones, over 75% appearing once.

V and J are TRBV6-2 or TRBV6-3 and TRBJ2-7; 10 bases align to TRBD1. The TCR originated in a woman in her 30s who had recovered from COVID-19. Material: PBMCs or T cells enriched from blood (not recorded which). Here the CDR3 reads CASSYSGTGVYF. DNA of the CDR3: TGTGCCAGCAGTTACTCCGGGACAGGGGTGTACTTC.